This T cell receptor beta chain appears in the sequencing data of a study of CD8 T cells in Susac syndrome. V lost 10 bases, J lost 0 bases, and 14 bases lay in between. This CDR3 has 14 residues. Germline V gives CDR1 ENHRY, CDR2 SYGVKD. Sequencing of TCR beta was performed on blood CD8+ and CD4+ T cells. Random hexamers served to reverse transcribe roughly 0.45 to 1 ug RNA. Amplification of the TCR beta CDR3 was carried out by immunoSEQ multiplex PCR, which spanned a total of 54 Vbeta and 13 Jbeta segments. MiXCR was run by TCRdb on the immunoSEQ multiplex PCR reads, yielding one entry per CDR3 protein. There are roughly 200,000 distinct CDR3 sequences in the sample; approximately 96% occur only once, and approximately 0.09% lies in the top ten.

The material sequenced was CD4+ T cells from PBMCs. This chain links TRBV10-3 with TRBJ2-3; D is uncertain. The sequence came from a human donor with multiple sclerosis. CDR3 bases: TGTGCCACCACCGAGGCCGACAGCACAGATACGCAGTATTTT. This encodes CATTEADSTDTQYF.